Shown below are 3 T cell receptor beta chains from a single sample sequenced in a study of T cells after yellow fever vaccination. TCRdb processed the 5' RACE reads anew with MiXCR; each CDR3 protein has one entry. The repertoire holds 300,000 to 400,000 distinct CDR3 sequences, with 7.5% to 9% as singletons. The sample here was PBMCs, taken on the day of the first yellow fever vaccination. Receptors originate from a man between 18 and 35 years old who received the YFV17D yellow fever vaccine.

CDR3 sequence: CASSPTDANYGYTF. Here the CDR3 DNA reads TGTGCCAGCAGTCCGACAGACGCTAACTATGGCTACACCTTC. The chain uses TRBV6-1 and TRBJ1-2; tentative D call: TRBD1 (5 bases). Germline V gives CDR1 MNHNS, CDR2 SASEGT. Deletions cut 5 bases from V and 0 bases from J, with 10 bases between. The CDR3 has 14 residues.

This clonotype was counted between two and nine times. V and J are TRBV11-2 and TRBJ2-5; TRBD2 aligns across 10 bases. The CDR3 runs to 16 residues. The trim removed 1 base at V and 2 bases at J, leaving 4 bases unmatched. CDR1 and CDR2 (germline): SGHAT, FQNNGV. The CDR3 region is CASSLGSGGAQETQYF. The CDR3 DNA follows: TGTGCCAGCAGCTTAGGGAGCGGGGGGGCACAAGAGACCCAGTACTTC.

This clonotype showed up just a few times. The CDR3 coding sequence is TGTGCCAGCAGCTTGATCCAGGGGGTCCGATCCCTCCACTTT. Protein product: CASSLIQGVRSLHF. The V call is TRBV5-6, the J call TRBJ1-6, with 7 bases that match TRBD1. V dropped 1 base and J dropped 14; count of bases not matched to a gene: 9. The CDR3 is 14 residues long. Looked up from germline, CDR1 is SGHDT and CDR2 is YYEEEE.